A selection of T cell receptor beta chains follows, all from one sample in a study of cytomegalovirus exposure and HLA in healthy donors. The assay was immunoSEQ multiplex PCR, and TCRdb's table has in-frame clones only and misses some. Of 150,000 or so clones in the sample, more than 75% were seen once. The sample taken for sequencing was PBMCs. The receptor source for this set is a man younger than 35 in good health and CMV-seropositive. The CDR3 runs from the conserved cysteine through the conserved F or W. The order of the fields is clone size, D gene, J gene, V gene, CDR3 DNA, CDR3 protein. D genes are given only for firm matches. Size is omitted from some rows. Given values are once, few, many or a class for expanded clones.

>.|TRBD2|TRBJ2-1|TRBV2
TGTGCCAGCAGTGATCCTAGCGGGGGGATGAATGAGCAGTTCTTC
CASSDPSGGMNEQFF
>.|.|TRBJ1-1|TRBV5-4
TGTGCCAGCTCCTCTCTTCGGGTGGACACTGAAGCTTTCTTT
CASSSLRVDTEAFF
>.|TRBD2|TRBJ2-7|TRBV4-1
TGCGCCAGCAGCCAAAGTAGACTAGCGGGCTCCTACGAGCAGTACTTC
CASSQSRLAGSYEQYF
>few|.|TRBJ1-2|TRBV5-6
TGTGCCAGCAGCCCGGGGGGGACCACCAATCGCGGCTACACCTTC
CASSPGGTTNRGYTF
>.|TRBD1|TRBJ1-1|TRBV7-2
TGTGCCAGCAGCTTGACCTCAGGGGGGTACACTGAAGCTTTCTTT
CASSLTSGGYTEAFF
>few|.|TRBJ1-2|TRBV29-1
TGCAGCGTTGAAGATCCGGGGAATGGCTACACCTTC
CSVEDPGNGYTF
>.|TRBD1|TRBJ2-5|TRBV2
TGTGCCAGCAGTCGGACAGGGGAGACCCAGTACTTC
CASSRTGETQYF
>.|.|TRBJ2-5|TRBV5-1
TGCGCCAGCAGCTTCTCTAACGGTAACCAAGAGACCCAGTACTTC
CASSFSNGNQETQYF
>.|.|TRBJ1-3|TRBV6-1
TGTGCCAGCAGCGAGAACCCCACGTGGGGAAACACCATATATTTT
CASSENPTWGNTIYF
>.|.|TRBJ2-2|TRBV19
TGTGCCGTCGGTGCGGTAAACACCGGGGAGCTGTTTTTT
CAVGAVNTGELFF
>.|TRBD2|TRBJ2-1|TRBV5-1
TGCGCCAGCAGCCTCGGGACTAGCGGGGGGTACAATGAGCAGTTCTTC
CASSLGTSGGYNEQFF
>.|TRBD2|TRBJ2-3|TRBV5-1
TGCGCCAGCAGCTTGGCCGGGGGGGGGTCCGGGGATACGCAGTATTTT
CASSLAGGGSGDTQYF
>once|.|TRBJ1-3|TRBV27
TGTGCCAGCAGAGCCCCGGGGGGCTCTGGAAACACCATATATTTT
CASRAPGGSGNTIYF
>.|TRBD1|TRBJ2-2|TRBV9
TGTGCCAGCAGCGTAGGGGGACAGGCCTACGGGGAGCTGTTTTTT
CASSVGGQAYGELFF
>.|TRBD1|TRBJ1-2|TRBV5-1
TGCGCCAGCCAGCCGGGGGAGGGACTGGGACAGGGGAAGTTGGACTATGGCTACACCTTC
CASQPGEGLGQGKLDYGYTF
>.|TRBD1|TRBJ1-4|TRBV5-4
TGTGCCAGCAGCTCTGACCGGACAGGGGTGGAAAAACTGTTTTTT
CASSSDRTGVEKLFF
>.|.|TRBJ2-7|TRBV4-3
TGCGCCAGCAGCCAGGTCTTAGCATACGAGCAGTACTTC
CASSQVLAYEQYF
>.|.|TRBJ1-3|TRBV6-1
TGTGCCAGCTTGACGGGTAAACTCTCTGGAAACACCATATATTTT
CASLTGKLSGNTIYF
>once|.|TRBJ2-1|TRBV7-8
TGTGCCAGCAGCTTAGGCCCCCTAGAGTTAAGTGAGCAGTTCTTC
CASSLGPLELSEQFF
>.|.|TRBJ2-1|TRBV4-1
TGCGCCAGCAGCCACAGGGGCCTGGAGGTAAATGAGCAGTTCTTC
CASSHRGLEVNEQFF
>.|TRBD2|TRBJ2-2|TRBV11-2
TGTGCCAGCAGCCCCCGCACTAGCGGGAACACCGGGGAGCTGTTTTTT
CASSPRTSGNTGELFF
>few|TRBD1|TRBJ1-1|TRBV6-6
TGTGCCAGCAGTGGACAGGGGAACACTGAAGCTTTCTTT
CASSGQGNTEAFF
>.|TRBD2|TRBJ2-5|TRBV7-6
TGTGCCAGCAGCTTAGATCCAGCGGGGGGGGTTCGAGGCCAGTACTTC
CASSLDPAGGVRGQYF
>.|.|TRBJ1-2|TRBV7-2
TGTGCCAGCAGCTTAAGAAGAGAAAGAGGCTACACCTTC
CASSLRRERGYTF
>.|.|TRBJ2-2|TRBV25-1
TGTGCCAGTAGCCTCGGAGAGGGGGAAGCCGGGGAGCTGTTTTTT
CASSLGEGEAGELFF
>.|TRBD1|TRBJ1-4|TRBV29-1
TGCAGCGTTAGGGACAGGGAAGGCGAAAAACTGTTTTTT
CSVRDREGEKLFF
>.|.|TRBJ1-2|TRBV2
TGTGCCAGCAGTGTCGCGGCACCTCGGGATGGCTACACCTTC
CASSVAAPRDGYTF
>.|.|TRBJ1-2|TRBV7-9
TGTGCCACCGCCGCCGCGGGGAACTATGGCTACACCTTC
CATAAAGNYGYTF
>once|.|TRBJ1-2|TRBV30
TGTGCCTGGGCCTTGTACAGGGAAGGCTACACCTTC
CAWALYREGYTF
>few|.|TRBJ2-1|TRBV5-1
TGCGCCAGCAGCATCGGAGTGCTATCGACTGACGAGCAGTTCTTC
CASSIGVLSTDEQFF
>.|.|TRBJ1-1|TRBV5-4
TGTGCCAGCAGCCCGGGGGGCAGGAACACTGAAGCTTTCTTT
CASSPGGRNTEAFF
>.|TRBD1|TRBJ1-2|TRBV6-1
TGTGCCAGCAGTGAATTGGGACAGGGGGCGAGGGACTATGGCTACACCTTC
CASSELGQGARDYGYTF
>.|.|TRBJ2-7|TRBV6-5
TGTGCCAGCAGTTACTCGGGGGGTCCTGGCTCCTACGAGCAGTACTTC
CASSYSGGPGSYEQYF
>.|TRBD1|TRBJ2-7|TRBV7-9
TGTGCCAGCTTGCCTACGGACAGGGGGTACGAGCAGTACTTC
CASLPTDRGYEQYF
>.|TRBD2|TRBJ2-7|TRBV25-1
TGTGCCAGCAGTTTGGGACTAGCGGCAGCCTACGAGCAGTACTTC
CASSLGLAAAYEQYF
>.|TRBD2|TRBJ2-2|TRBV5-1
TGCGCCAGCAGCTCTAGCGGGGGGGCGACCGGCACCGGGGAGCTGTTTTTT
CASSSSGGATGTGELFF
>.|.|TRBJ1-2|TRBV4-3
TGCGCCAGCAGCCAGTTTTACCAGGGGATCAGTGGCTACACCTTC
CASSQFYQGISGYTF
>.|TRBD1|TRBJ2-1|TRBV4-3
TGCGCCAGCAGCGTCGGGACAGGGAGGAACAATGAGCAGTTCTTC
CASSVGTGRNNEQFF
>.|.|TRBJ1-4|TRBV4-2
TGTGCCAGCAGCCAAGATTCGGGTAATGAAAAACTGTTTTTT
CASSQDSGNEKLFF